The T cell receptor beta chain described here comes from a study of blood T cell repertoires in COVID-19. In the study overall: The samples span acute and convalescent COVID-19 from the United States, Italy and Spain. PBMCs, B-cell-depleted T cells, or T cells were the source of the cDNA or gDNA that made up the material.

With 0 bases removed from V and 6 bases from J, the gap between germline ends came to 17 bases. This CDR3 region has 17 residues. Germline CDR1 is LNHDA and CDR2 is SQIVND (reference sequence). Original handling: Scientists estimated how many nucleated cells there were by amplifying reference gene primers. The data were produced by immunoSEQ multiplex PCR, yet TCRdb's version contains in-frame clones alone and is incomplete. V and J calls and clone size are those listed in that table; D and trimming were worked out from the DNA. This sample carries roughly 66,000 clones, approximately 91% of them seen once, and the ten largest clones take 5.5% to 8%.

The specimen sequenced was peripheral blood. The receptor was derived from a human donor in a cohort sampled during active COVID-19. The rearrangement joins TRBV19 to TRBJ2-2, with D maybe TRBD1 (6 bases). As DNA, the CDR3 is TGTGCCAGTAGTATAGACGGAACGGCAGGGGACCCCGGGGAGCTGTTTTTT. This gives the protein CASSIDGTAGDPGELFF.